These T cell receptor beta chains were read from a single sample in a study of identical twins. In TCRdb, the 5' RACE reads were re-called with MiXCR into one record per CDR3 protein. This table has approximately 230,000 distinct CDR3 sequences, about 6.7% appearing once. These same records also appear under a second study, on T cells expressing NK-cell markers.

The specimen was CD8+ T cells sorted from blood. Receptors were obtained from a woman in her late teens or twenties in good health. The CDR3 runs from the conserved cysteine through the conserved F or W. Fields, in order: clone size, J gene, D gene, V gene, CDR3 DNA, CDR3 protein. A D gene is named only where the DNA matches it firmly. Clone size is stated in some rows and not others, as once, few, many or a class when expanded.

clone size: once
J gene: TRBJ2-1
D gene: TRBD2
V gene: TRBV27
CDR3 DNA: TGTGCCATCAGACAGCTAGCGGGAGTTTTCGATGAGCAGTTCTTC
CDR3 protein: CAIRQLAGVFDEQFF

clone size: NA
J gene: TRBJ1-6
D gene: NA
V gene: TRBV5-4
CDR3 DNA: TGTGCCAGCAGCTTGGCCGGGAAACGTTCACCCCTCCACTTT
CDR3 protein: CASSLAGKRSPLHF

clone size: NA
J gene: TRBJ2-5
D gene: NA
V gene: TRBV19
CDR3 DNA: TGTGCCTCCAAGGAGCGAGAAGTCCAAGAGACCCAGTACTTC
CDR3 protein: CASKEREVQETQYF

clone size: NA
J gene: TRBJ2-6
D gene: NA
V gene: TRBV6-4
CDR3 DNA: TGTGCCAGCAGTTCCGACAGCATCTCTGGGGCCAACGTCCTGACTTTC
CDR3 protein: CASSSDSISGANVLTF

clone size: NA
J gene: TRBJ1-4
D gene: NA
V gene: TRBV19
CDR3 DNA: TGTGCCAGTAGACAACTACCCACGGCTAATGAAAAACTGTTTTTT
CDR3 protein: CASRQLPTANEKLFF

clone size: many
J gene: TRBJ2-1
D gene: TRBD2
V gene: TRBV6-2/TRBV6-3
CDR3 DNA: TGTGCCAGCAGCCCGGGACTGCGGGGAGGGGAGCAGTTCTTC
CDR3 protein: CASSPGLRGGEQFF

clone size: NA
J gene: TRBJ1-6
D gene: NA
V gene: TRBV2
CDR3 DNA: TGTGCCACGACATCGGCCGATTCACCCCTCCACTTT
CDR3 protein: CATTSADSPLHF

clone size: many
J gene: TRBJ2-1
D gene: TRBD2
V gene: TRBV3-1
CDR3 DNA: TGTGCCAGCAGCCAAGAGTGGGGCCTAGGGAGCGGGAGGTCAGAGGAGCAGTTCTTC
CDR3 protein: CASSQEWGLGSGRSEEQFF

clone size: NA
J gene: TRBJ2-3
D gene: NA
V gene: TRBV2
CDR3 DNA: TGTGCCAGCAGTGAAAGGGGAGCGTCCACAGATACGCAGTATTTT
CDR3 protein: CASSERGASTDTQYF

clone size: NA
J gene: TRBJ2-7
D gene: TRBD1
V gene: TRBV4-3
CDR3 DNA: TGCGCCAGCAGCCAAGATTGGGGACAGGGGTACGAGCAGTACTTC
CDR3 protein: CASSQDWGQGYEQYF

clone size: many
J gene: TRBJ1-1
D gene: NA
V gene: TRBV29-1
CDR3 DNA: TGCAGCGTTGGAGGTTCTGAAGCTTTCTTT
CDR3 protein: CSVGGSEAFF

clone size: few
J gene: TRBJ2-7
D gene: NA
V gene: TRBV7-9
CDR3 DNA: TGTGCCAGCAGCTGGGCCACCTACGAGCAGTACTTC
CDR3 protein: CASSWATYEQYF

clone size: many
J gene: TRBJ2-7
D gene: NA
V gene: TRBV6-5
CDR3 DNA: TGTGCCAGCAGTTACTCTAGAGGCTGGGAGCAGTACTTC
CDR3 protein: CASSYSRGWEQYF

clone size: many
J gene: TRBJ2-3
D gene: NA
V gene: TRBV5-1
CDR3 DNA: TGCGCCAGCAGCTTCCAGACGGATACGCAGTATTTT
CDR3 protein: CASSFQTDTQYF

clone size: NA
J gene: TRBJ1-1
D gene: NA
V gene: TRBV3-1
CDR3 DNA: TGTGCCAGCAGCCATCCGGCGACGGGGAACACTGAAGCTTTCTTT
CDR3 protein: CASSHPATGNTEAFF

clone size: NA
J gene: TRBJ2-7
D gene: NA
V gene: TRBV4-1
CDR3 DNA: TGCGCCAGCAGCCAAGAGGCAGGCAGCGCATCCTACGAGCAGTACTTC
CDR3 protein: CASSQEAGSASYEQYF

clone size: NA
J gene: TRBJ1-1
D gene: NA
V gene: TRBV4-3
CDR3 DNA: TGCGCCAGCAGCCAAGATGGGCCGGGGGTAGACACTGAAGCTTTCTTT
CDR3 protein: CASSQDGPGVDTEAFF

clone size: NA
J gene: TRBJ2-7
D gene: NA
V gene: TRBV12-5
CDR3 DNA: TGTGCTAGTGGTTTTGGGGGGGCGAACTACGAGCAGTACTTC
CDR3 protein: CASGFGGANYEQYF

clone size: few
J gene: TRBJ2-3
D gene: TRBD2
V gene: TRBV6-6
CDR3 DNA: TGTGCCGCGATAGCGGGGGCGACAGATACGCAGTATTTT
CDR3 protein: CAAIAGATDTQYF

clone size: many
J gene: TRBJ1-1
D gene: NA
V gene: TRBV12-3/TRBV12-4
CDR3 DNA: TGTGCCAGCACTCTCGGCACTGAAGCTTTCTTT
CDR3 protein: CASTLGTEAFF

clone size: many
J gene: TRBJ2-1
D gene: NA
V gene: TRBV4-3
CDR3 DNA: TGCGCCAGCAGCCAAGCTGGCGGCAATGAGCAGTTCTTC
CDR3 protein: CASSQAGGNEQFF

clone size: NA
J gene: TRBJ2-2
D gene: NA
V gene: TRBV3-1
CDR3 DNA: TGTGCCAGCAGCCAAGCCCGGGCCCCGGGGACCGGGGAGCTGTTTTTT
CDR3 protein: CASSQARAPGTGELFF

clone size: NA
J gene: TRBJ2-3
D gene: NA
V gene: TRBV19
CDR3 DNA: TGTGCCAGTAGCCAAGACGGGGCTGAAATAATGGTAAATACGCAGTATTTT
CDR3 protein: CASSQDGAEIMVNTQYF

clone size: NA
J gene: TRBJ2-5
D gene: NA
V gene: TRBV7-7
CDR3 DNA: TGTGCTAGCAGCTTAGAAAGGGGTTTGGAGACCCAGTACTTC
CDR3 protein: CASSLERGLETQYF